The 21 T cell receptor beta chains below were found in one sample sequenced in a study of Japanese encephalitis immunity and Zika vaccine responses (dated by TCRdb to the early 2020s). The library came from 5' RACE. Sequencing relied on an Illumina MiSeq. The raw public data were reprocessed by TCRdb itself: fastp quality trimming at Q25, MiXCR clonotype calling, in-frame beta chains only. Rows are combined by CDR3 protein, so each entry shows the most common genes and DNA. For this sample there are about 400 distinct CDR3 sequences; around 3.8% appear just once. The top ten clonotypes cover about a third of the sample. PBMCs were labeled with CellTrace CFSE and were cultured for 6 to 7 days in RPMI containing approximately 7.2% human serum plus peptide pools at 0.8 to 1 ug/mL each. On a BD FACSAria, proliferating CD4 T cells were sorted without fixation as live CD56-CD19-CD16-CD3+CD4+ CFSE-low cells.

This material consisted of antigen-activated CD4+ T cells from blood, cultured, taken during a Zika inactivated vaccine study. The receptors originated from an adult man who received an inactivated Zika virus vaccine.

This clonotype qualifies as medium-sized (0.01 to 0.1%). V usage is TRBV4-3 and J usage is TRBJ2-1; D may match TRBD1 or TRBD2 (5 bases each). The CDR3 runs to 13 residues. Trimming pared 5 bases from V and 7 bases from J, leaving 12 bases between. Germline loops: CDR1 LGHNA, CDR2 YSLEER. CDR3 region: CASSYGADNEQFF. CDR3 bases: TGCGCCAGCAGCTACGGGGCGGATAATGAGCAGTTCTTC.

This clonotype is large within its sample. The chain uses TRBV4-3 and TRBJ1-1; D is uncertain. The V gene lost 0 bases and the J gene lost 1 base, with 6 bases spanning the gap. The CDR3 has 14 amino acids. Per the germline V gene, CDR1 is LGHNA and CDR2 is YSLEER. CDR3 amino acids: CASSQDSGNTEAFF. The CDR3 nucleotides are TGCGCCAGCAGCCAAGATTCAGGGAACACTGAAGCTTTCTTT.

By share, this clonotype ranks as large (0.1 to 1%). The CDR3 loop reads CASTIGLLSLAQFF. CDR3 nucleotide sequence: TGTGCCAGCACGATAGGGCTCCTCTCCCTCGCGCAGTTCTTC. The gene calls are TRBV12-3 or TRBV12-4 and TRBJ2-1; D unresolved. This CDR3 is 14 amino acids long. Trimming cost V 7 bases and J 12 bases, with 22 bases left between them.

By sample fraction, this clonotype is large. J is TRBJ1-1 and V is TRBV5-1; possible D gene TRBD1, 5 bases. The V end lost 1 base, the J end lost 1 base, and 14 bases lay between the germline ends. The length of the CDR3 is 16 residues. Looked up from germline, CDR1 is SGHRS and CDR2 is YFSETQ. The chain's CDR3 is CASSLRRGGENTEAFF. Here the CDR3 DNA reads TGCGCCAGCAGCTTGCGTCGCGGGGGAGAGAACACTGAAGCTTTCTTT. The full variable domain, in which reference TRBV5-1 and TRBJ1-1 provide the parts outside the CDR3, is KAGVTQTPRYLIKTRGQQVTLSCSPISGHRSVSWYQQTPGQGLQFLFEYFSETQRNKGNFPGRFSGRQFSNSRSEMNVSTLELGDSALYLCASSLRRGGENTEAFFGQGTRLTVV.

In its sample, this clonotype ranks as medium-sized. This chain joins TRBV4-3 and TRBJ2-3; possibly TRBD1 for D (6 bases). The CDR3 loop spans 14 amino acids. Germline V gene sequence: CDR1 LGHNA, CDR2 YSLEER. Trimming left V 6 bases short and J 0 bases short, with 10 bases between. The CDR3 reads CASRDTGSTDTQYF. CDR3 coding DNA: TGCGCCAGCAGGGACACAGGGAGCACAGATACGCAGTATTTT.

This clonotype rates as large. The V and J genes are TRBV7-3 and TRBJ2-3; 10 nucleotides match TRBD2. Germline V gene data show CDR1 as SGHTA and CDR2 as FQGTGA. The CDR3 contains 14 residues. J was trimmed by 8 bases and V by 5 bases; bases with no gene match: 7. The CDR3 spells CASSETSGVGTQYF. DNA for the CDR3: TGTGCCAGCAGCGAAACTAGCGGGGTTGGTACGCAGTATTTT.

This clonotype qualifies as medium-sized. The rearrangement joins TRBV4-3 to TRBJ1-2; D gene uncertain. CDR1 is LGHNA and CDR2 is YSLEER in the germline V gene. Between the trimmed V and J ends, which lost 3 bases and 3 bases, there was a span of 8 bases. CDR3 length equals 13 residues. CDR3 DNA sequence: TGCGCCAGCAGCCATCCCACCCACTATGGCTACACCTTC. It yields the protein CASSHPTHYGYTF.

This clonotype rates as medium-sized. This chain links TRBV29-1 with TRBJ1-2; 8 positions agree with TRBD1. The V gene end was trimmed by 5 bases and the J gene end by 6 bases; junction bases not matched to a gene: 8. This CDR3 is 13 amino acids long. The V gene's germline CDR1 is SQVTM and CDR2 ANQGSEA. The CDR3 spells CSVRDQGAHGYTF. CDR3 in DNA: TGCAGCGTTCGGGACCAGGGGGCGCATGGCTACACCTTC.

This clonotype is large. The gene calls are TRBV11-2 and TRBJ1-6; perhaps TRBD1 as D (6 bases). Germline assignment: CDR1 SGHAT and CDR2 FQNNGV. CDR3 length: 16 residues. V gave up 2 bases and J gave up 8 bases, with 16 bases separating them. The CDR3 reads CASSLRPDRSYSPLHF. The CDR3, as DNA: TGTGCCAGCAGCTTACGACCGGACAGATCCTATTCACCCCTCCACTTT.

This clonotype is deemed hyperexpanded (1% or more). The J gene is TRBJ1-1, the V gene TRBV4-3; no clear D. Germline CDR1 and CDR2: LGHNA and YSLEER. The CDR3 length is 15 residues. V shed 0 bases and J shed 1 base, with 9 bases lying between them. CDR3 amino acids: CASSQDQPGNTEAFF. Here the CDR3 DNA reads TGCGCCAGCAGCCAAGATCAACCAGGGAACACTGAAGCTTTCTTT.

Within the sample, this clonotype is large. The chain links TRBV12-3 or TRBV12-4 to TRBJ1-3; no firm D call. The CDR3 has 11 amino acids. V was trimmed by 6 bases and J by 7 bases, leaving 7 bases between them. CDR3 residues: CASSPRNTIYF. The CDR3 DNA is TGTGCCAGCAGCCCCCGGAACACCATATATTTT.

Within the sample, this clonotype is hyperexpanded. The chain is built from TRBV4-3 and TRBJ1-1; D ambiguous. V was shortened by 0 bases and J by 3 bases, with 8 bases between the two germline ends. CDR1 and CDR2 from the germline V gene are LGHNA and YSLEER. The CDR3 spans 14 residues. The CDR3 spells CASSQDGWDTEAFF. CDR3 DNA: TGCGCCAGCAGCCAAGATGGGTGGGACACTGAAGCTTTCTTT.

By share, this clonotype ranks as large. The chain combines TRBV4-3 with TRBJ1-1; maybe TRBD1 (5 bases). The V and J ends lost 1 base and 5 bases respectively, with 14 bases between them. In germline, CDR1 is LGHNA, CDR2 YSLEER. The CDR3 extends over 15 amino acids. The CDR3 reads CASSQVAAGGTEAFF. The CDR3 region has the DNA TGCGCCAGCAGCCAAGTTGCTGCGGGGGGAACTGAAGCTTTCTTT.

This clonotype is large (0.1 to 1%). The V call is TRBV27, the J call TRBJ2-3, with D perhaps matching TRBD1 (6 bases). The CDR3 runs to 15 residues. Per germline, CDR1 MNHEY and CDR2 SMNVEV (reference sequence). V shed 3 bases and J shed 2 bases, with 12 bases lying between them. The CDR3 region has the DNA TGTGCCAGCAGTTTGACAGGTTGGGACACAGATACGCAGTATTTT. Its translation: CASSLTGWDTDTQYF.

A few counts support this clonotype. The chain combines TRBV2 with TRBJ1-5, with TRBD1 identical over 9 bases. V lost 7 bases, J lost 4 bases, and 8 bases stayed unmatched. The germline CDR1 and CDR2 sequences are SNHLY and FYNNEI. This CDR3 is 15 amino acids long. CDR3 loop: CASNPGQGKNQPQHF. CDR3 nucleotide sequence: TGTGCCAGCAACCCCGGACAGGGGAAGAATCAGCCCCAGCATTTT.

This clonotype is labeled as medium-sized. The chain couples TRBV29-1 to TRBJ1-4; D gene unclear. The CDR3 runs 13 residues. The germline V gene encodes CDR1 SQVTM and CDR2 ANQGSEA. The germline V and J ends were trimmed by 3 bases and 4 bases, with 9 bases remaining between them. The CDR3 sequence is CSVDLGYNEKLFF. The DNA for the CDR3 is TGCAGCGTTGATCTGGGGTATAATGAAAAACTGTTTTTT.

This clonotype ranks as medium-sized. The CDR3 DNA is TGTGCCAGCAGCTTAGCCCGTCGATCGGGAATATCACCCCTCCACTTT. Protein sequence: CASSLARRSGISPLHF. The V gene is TRBV11-2, the J gene TRBJ1-6; D remains ambiguous. Germline values: CDR1 SGHAT, CDR2 FQNNGV. CDR3 size: 16 residues. Trimming left V 1 base short and J 10 bases short, with 17 bases between.

This clonotype qualifies as large (0.1 to 1%). The gene calls are TRBV18 and TRBJ2-7; 10 nucleotides line up with TRBD1. The germline gives CDR1 KGHSH, CDR2 LQKENI. The CDR3 loop spans 14 amino acids. V gave up 3 bases and J gave up 3 bases; unmatched junction bases: 2. The CDR3 nucleotides are TGTGCCAGCTCACCCGGGACAGGGGACTACGAGCAGTACTTC. This translates into CASSPGTGDYEQYF. Filled out from reference TRBV18 and TRBJ2-7, the complete variable domain reads NAGVMQNPRHLVRRRGQEARLRCSPMKGHSHVYWYRQLPEEGLKFMVYLQKENIIDESGMPKERFSAEFPKEGPSILRIQQVVRGDSAAYFCASSPGTGDYEQYFGPGTRLTVT.

The chain has TRBV28 and TRBJ2-2; no reliable D call. Trimming took 6 bases from V and 6 from J, leaving 14 bases between them. This CDR3 has 14 residues. CDR1 and CDR2 (germline): MDHEN, SYDVKM. In DNA, the CDR3 is TGTGCCAGCAGCCTTGCGGTAGGAGCCGGGGAGCTGTTTTTT. This sequence encodes CASSLAVGAGELFF.

In its sample, this clonotype ranks as large (0.1 to 1%). The chain is built from TRBV7-9 and TRBJ2-5; D tentatively fits TRBD1 or TRBD2 (6 bases each). This CDR3 spans 13 amino acids. CDR1 and CDR2 from the germline V gene are SEHNR and FQNEAQ (reference sequence). With 3 bases removed from V and 5 bases from J, the gap between germline ends came to 10 bases. The CDR3 loop reads CASSFGGWETQYF. CDR3 DNA: TGTGCCAGCAGCTTCGGGGGCTGGGAGACCCAGTACTTC.

This clonotype is labeled as medium-sized (0.01 to 0.1%). J is TRBJ2-5 and V is TRBV20-1; tentatively, D is TRBD1 or TRBD2 (5 bases each). This CDR3 spans 13 amino acids. The germline gives CDR1 DFQATT, CDR2 SNEGSKA (reference sequence). V shed 6 bases and J shed 7 bases, with 18 bases lying between them. The CDR3 region is CSAIWGSLGTQYF. For the CDR3, the DNA is TGCAGTGCAATTTGGGGCTCACTAGGGACCCAGTACTTC.